This is a list of T cell receptor beta chains from one sample in a study of post-analysis software for immune sequencing data. TCRdb independently ran MiXCR on the PCR reads; one entry per CDR3 protein. The table has about 810,000 distinct CDR3 sequences, roughly 50% seen once. The sequencing input was blood. The receptor set was obtained from a girl aged 10 to 17 with multiple sclerosis. The CDR3 runs from the conserved cysteine through the conserved F or W. D genes are given only for firm matches. The size entry is marked missing in some rows and otherwise reads once, few, many or a size class.

J gene: TRBJ2-7; D gene: TRBD1; clone size: -; V gene: TRBV12-3/TRBV12-4; CDR3 DNA: TGTGCCAGCAGTTTTCCGGTACAGGGGCAACACGAGCAGTACTTC; CDR3 protein: CASSFPVQGQHEQYF
J gene: TRBJ2-5; D gene: -; clone size: many; V gene: TRBV6-6; CDR3 DNA: TGTGCCAGCAGTTTCAGAGGTGCAGAGACCCAGTACTTC; CDR3 protein: CASSFRGAETQYF
J gene: TRBJ2-3; D gene: -; clone size: -; V gene: TRBV27; CDR3 DNA: TGTGCCAGCAGAGGACACCTAGGTCGAGATACGCAGTATTTT; CDR3 protein: CASRGHLGRDTQYF
J gene: TRBJ1-4; D gene: -; clone size: -; V gene: TRBV5-1; CDR3 DNA: TGCGCCAGCAGCACCAAGGAGGGCCGGGGAGGAGAAAAACTGTTTTTT; CDR3 protein: CASSTKEGRGGEKLFF
J gene: TRBJ2-3; D gene: TRBD2; clone size: few; V gene: TRBV20-1; CDR3 DNA: TGCAGTGCTAGAGTTAGCGGGGGGGCGATTTTAGATACGCAGTATTTT; CDR3 protein: CSARVSGGAILDTQYF
J gene: TRBJ1-2; D gene: TRBD1; clone size: -; V gene: TRBV3-1; CDR3 DNA: TGTGCCAGCAGCCAAGATGCCGGCAGGGGGTGCGGTGGCTACACCTTC; CDR3 protein: CASSQDAGRGCGGYTF
J gene: TRBJ1-2; D gene: -; clone size: few; V gene: TRBV12-3/TRBV12-4; CDR3 DNA: TGTGCCAGCACCCTAAGGGGCCGGCACACAGGGTATGGCTACACCTTC; CDR3 protein: CASTLRGRHTGYGYTF
J gene: TRBJ1-1; D gene: -; clone size: -; V gene: TRBV6-6; CDR3 DNA: TGTGCCAGCAACACCCCTGGGAGGACGTCGACTTTCTTT; CDR3 protein: CASNTPGRTSTFF
J gene: TRBJ1-2; D gene: -; clone size: once; V gene: TRBV7-9; CDR3 DNA: TGTGCCAGCAACGCTTTGAGGTACAATGGCTACACCTTC; CDR3 protein: CASNALRYNGYTF
J gene: TRBJ1-1; D gene: -; clone size: -; V gene: TRBV20-1; CDR3 DNA: TGCAACGGAAACCGGGATCTCATGAACACTGAAGCTTTCTTT; CDR3 protein: CNGNRDLMNTEAFF
J gene: TRBJ2-7; D gene: -; clone size: -; V gene: TRBV6-6; CDR3 DNA: TGTGGCAGCAGTTCGGCACCTACCTACGAGCAGTACTTC; CDR3 protein: CGSSSAPTYEQYF
J gene: TRBJ2-4; D gene: -; clone size: -; V gene: TRBV5-5; CDR3 DNA: TGTGCCAGCAGCTTGGCCGCCGGCAGGGGCATTCAGTACTTC; CDR3 protein: CASSLAAGRGIQYF
J gene: TRBJ2-7; D gene: -; clone size: once; V gene: TRBV20-1; CDR3 DNA: TGCAGGGCTTTCCAGGGCTCCTACGAGCAGTACTTC; CDR3 protein: CRAFQGSYEQYF
J gene: TRBJ2-7; D gene: TRBD2; clone size: few; V gene: TRBV6-5; CDR3 DNA: TGTGCCAGCAGTTACGGGACTAGCGGGTACCACGAGCAGTACTTC; CDR3 protein: CASSYGTSGYHEQYF
J gene: TRBJ2-7; D gene: -; clone size: few; V gene: TRBV6-1; CDR3 DNA: TGTGCCAGCAGTGAAGCGCGAGTGTGGGACGAGCAGTACTTC; CDR3 protein: CASSEARVWDEQYF
J gene: TRBJ1-2; D gene: TRBD1; clone size: -; V gene: TRBV6-5; CDR3 DNA: TGTGCCAGCAGTACCTCTGGACAGGGATATGGCTACACCTTC; CDR3 protein: CASSTSGQGYGYTF
J gene: TRBJ2-5; D gene: -; clone size: few; V gene: TRBV6-6; CDR3 DNA: TGTGCCAGCAGTTATCGGGCAGGGGTCCTCCAAGAGACCCAGTACTTC; CDR3 protein: CASSYRAGVLQETQYF
J gene: TRBJ2-5; D gene: -; clone size: -; V gene: TRBV6-5; CDR3 DNA: TGTGCCAGCAGTTACTCTGGGCGTACGCAAGAGACCCAGTACTTC; CDR3 protein: CASSYSGRTQETQYF
J gene: TRBJ2-5; D gene: TRBD1; clone size: -; V gene: TRBV5-1; CDR3 DNA: TGCGCCAGCAGCAGACACAGGGGGCCCGACCAAGAGACCCAGTACTTC; CDR3 protein: CASSRHRGPDQETQYF
J gene: TRBJ2-3; D gene: TRBD2; clone size: -; V gene: TRBV20-1; CDR3 DNA: TGCAGTGCTAGGGATAGCGGGGGCACAGATACGCAGTATTTT; CDR3 protein: CSARDSGGTDTQYF
J gene: TRBJ1-4; D gene: TRBD1; clone size: -; V gene: TRBV9; CDR3 DNA: TGTGCCAGCAGCGTCTCCGGGACAGCTAATGAAAAACTGTTTTTT; CDR3 protein: CASSVSGTANEKLFF
J gene: TRBJ2-7; D gene: -; clone size: -; V gene: TRBV5-1; CDR3 DNA: TGCGCCAGCAGCTTGGGACAGGCCAGCGACGAGCAGTACTTC; CDR3 protein: CASSLGQASDEQYF
J gene: TRBJ2-1; D gene: -; clone size: -; V gene: TRBV29-1; CDR3 DNA: TGCAGCGTTATACGAAGGGGGGGATACAATGAGCAGTTCTTC; CDR3 protein: CSVIRRGGYNEQFF
J gene: TRBJ2-2; D gene: TRBD1; clone size: few; V gene: TRBV5-1; CDR3 DNA: TGCGCCAGCAGCTGGGAGACAGGGTCGGCCGGGGAGCTGTTTTTT; CDR3 protein: CASSWETGSAGELFF
J gene: TRBJ2-5; D gene: TRBD2; clone size: few; V gene: TRBV18; CDR3 DNA: TGTGCCAGCTCACTGCGACTAGCGGAGGACCAAGAGACCCAGTACTTC; CDR3 protein: CASSLRLAEDQETQYF
J gene: TRBJ2-3; D gene: TRBD1; clone size: -; V gene: TRBV5-1; CDR3 DNA: TGCGCCAGCAGCTTGGCCGGAGACAGGGGGATTAGAGATACGCAGTATTTT; CDR3 protein: CASSLAGDRGIRDTQYF
J gene: TRBJ2-1; D gene: TRBD2; clone size: once; V gene: TRBV12-3/TRBV12-4; CDR3 DNA: TGTGCCAGCAGTCAGACTAGCTTCGATGAGCAGTTCTTC; CDR3 protein: CASSQTSFDEQFF
J gene: TRBJ2-1; D gene: TRBD2; clone size: -; V gene: TRBV12-3/TRBV12-4; CDR3 DNA: TGTGCCAGCAGTAAAGCGGGGGATTCCTACAATGAGCAGTTCTTC; CDR3 protein: CASSKAGDSYNEQFF
J gene: TRBJ2-1; D gene: TRBD2; clone size: -; V gene: TRBV7-6; CDR3 DNA: TGTGCCAGCAGCTTAAGGTTGAGTAGCGGGGGTACCTACAATGAGCAGTTCTTC; CDR3 protein: CASSLRLSSGGTYNEQFF
J gene: TRBJ2-3; D gene: -; clone size: -; V gene: TRBV3-1; CDR3 DNA: TGTGCCAGCAGCCCCACATGGCTACGCACAGATACGCAGTATTTT; CDR3 protein: CASSPTWLRTDTQYF
J gene: TRBJ2-3; D gene: TRBD2; clone size: -; V gene: TRBV30; CDR3 DNA: TGTGCCTGGACCCCCGGGACTAGCGGGGTAGTAGATACGCAGTATTTT; CDR3 protein: CAWTPGTSGVVDTQYF
J gene: TRBJ1-2; D gene: -; clone size: -; V gene: TRBV12-3/TRBV12-4; CDR3 DNA: TGTGCCAGCAGCGCACAGGACCCTAACTATGGCTACACCTTC; CDR3 protein: CASSAQDPNYGYTF
J gene: TRBJ1-1; D gene: -; clone size: -; V gene: TRBV5-1; CDR3 DNA: TGCGCCAGCAGCTTGGACCTCGCCACTGAAGCTTTCTTT; CDR3 protein: CASSLDLATEAFF
J gene: TRBJ1-2; D gene: TRBD1; clone size: -; V gene: TRBV18; CDR3 DNA: TGTGCCAGCTCAAAAACCGGGACAGGGGGTCATGGCTACACCTTC; CDR3 protein: CASSKTGTGGHGYTF
J gene: TRBJ1-2; D gene: -; clone size: -; V gene: TRBV20-1; CDR3 DNA: TGCAGTGCTAGAGATGGGACCGATGAGAATGGCTACACCTTC; CDR3 protein: CSARDGTDENGYTF
J gene: TRBJ1-6; D gene: -; clone size: once; V gene: TRBV27; CDR3 DNA: TGTGCCAGCAGCCTAGGAGGGACAACTGGGAATTCACCCCTCCACTTT; CDR3 protein: CASSLGGTTGNSPLHF
J gene: TRBJ2-7; D gene: TRBD2; clone size: few; V gene: TRBV10-3; CDR3 DNA: TGTGCCATCAGCCGGACGGGACTAGCGCGCGATCCCTACGAGCAGTACTTC; CDR3 protein: CAISRTGLARDPYEQYF
J gene: TRBJ2-7; D gene: -; clone size: -; V gene: TRBV15; CDR3 DNA: TGTGCCACCAGCAGAGATGAAATGGCAGGACCCTACGAGCAGTACTTC; CDR3 protein: CATSRDEMAGPYEQYF
J gene: TRBJ2-7; D gene: -; clone size: -; V gene: TRBV20-1; CDR3 DNA: TGCAGTGCTAGATCCAGCGGGTCGTGCGAGCAGTACTTC; CDR3 protein: CSARSSGSCEQYF
J gene: TRBJ2-7; D gene: -; clone size: -; V gene: TRBV20-1; CDR3 DNA: TGCAGCGGGACAACGGTGGCCTACGAGCAGTACTTC; CDR3 protein: CSGTTVAYEQYF
J gene: TRBJ2-1; D gene: -; clone size: -; V gene: TRBV2; CDR3 DNA: TGTGCCAGCAGTGCTCGGGCGGGACTGGCCTACAATGAGCAGTTCTTC; CDR3 protein: CASSARAGLAYNEQFF
J gene: TRBJ1-5; D gene: -; clone size: -; V gene: TRBV7-8; CDR3 DNA: TGTGCCAGCAGCTTACAGCGCACCGGCAATAGCAATCAGCCCCAGCATTTT; CDR3 protein: CASSLQRTGNSNQPQHF
J gene: TRBJ2-7; D gene: TRBD1; clone size: -; V gene: TRBV20-1; CDR3 DNA: TGCAGTGCCCGTGTTCCCGGGACAGTCCACTACGAGCAGTACTTC; CDR3 protein: CSARVPGTVHYEQYF
J gene: TRBJ1-1; D gene: -; clone size: -; V gene: TRBV6-6; CDR3 DNA: TGTGCCAGCAGTTACTCGGGAGCTCCAGGGGACACTGAAGCTTTCTTT; CDR3 protein: CASSYSGAPGDTEAFF
J gene: TRBJ1-1; D gene: -; clone size: -; V gene: TRBV4-2; CDR3 DNA: TGTGCCAGCAGCCAAGGCACAGGGCTGAACACTGAAGCTTTCTTT; CDR3 protein: CASSQGTGLNTEAFF
J gene: TRBJ2-7; D gene: TRBD1; clone size: -; V gene: TRBV29-1; CDR3 DNA: TGCAGCGTAACACAACAGGGGGGCGAGCAGTACTTC; CDR3 protein: CSVTQQGGEQYF
J gene: TRBJ2-7; D gene: -; clone size: -; V gene: TRBV7-2; CDR3 DNA: TGTGCCAGCAGCTTAGAATCAGGGGCAAGCTCCTACGAGCAGTACTTC; CDR3 protein: CASSLESGASSYEQYF
J gene: TRBJ1-5; D gene: -; clone size: -; V gene: TRBV6-6; CDR3 DNA: TGTGCCAGCAGGCGGGTGCAGGGTTCAGAACCCAATCAGCCCCAGCATTTT; CDR3 protein: CASRRVQGSEPNQPQHF
J gene: TRBJ1-1; D gene: -; clone size: -; V gene: TRBV20-1; CDR3 DNA: TGCAGTCTAGGGGGAGCGGTCACTGAAGCTTTCTTT; CDR3 protein: CSLGGAVTEAFF
J gene: TRBJ2-4; D gene: -; clone size: -; V gene: TRBV5-1; CDR3 DNA: TGCGCCAGCAGCTTGGAGGGGCCAGAAAACATTCAGTACTTC; CDR3 protein: CASSLEGPENIQYF
J gene: TRBJ1-1; D gene: TRBD1; clone size: -; V gene: TRBV5-1; CDR3 DNA: TGCGCCAGCAGCTTTGGACAGGGGCCCAGGGCTGAAGCTTTCTTT; CDR3 protein: CASSFGQGPRAEAFF
J gene: TRBJ2-1; D gene: TRBD1; clone size: -; V gene: TRBV2; CDR3 DNA: TGTGCCAGACACCGACAGGGGTCTAGCGATGAGCAGTTCTTC; CDR3 protein: CARHRQGSSDEQFF
J gene: TRBJ2-7; D gene: -; clone size: -; V gene: TRBV2; CDR3 DNA: TGTGCCAGCAGTGAAGTTTGGGGGTCCGAGCAGTACTTC; CDR3 protein: CASSEVWGSEQYF